This T cell receptor (beta chain) was captured by sequencing in a study of blood T cells in healthy people across ages. Primers used in a second PCR of about 7 to 12 cycles were a sample-barcoded 5' primer and a J-beta primer mix. TCRdb fed the 5' RACE reads into MiXCR, producing one record per CDR3 protein. The sample consists of hundreds of thousands of distinct CDR3 sequences, about 34% of them appearing once. The sequencing input was blood. The clonotype was recovered from a woman aged 80 or over in good health.

The CDR3 DNA is TGTGCCAGCAGCTTGGTATCACTCGCCTCCACTGAAGCTTTCTTT. This gives the protein CASSLVSLASTEAFF. V and J are TRBV5-5 and TRBJ1-1; D gene unclear. Deletions cut 0 bases from V and 4 bases from J, with 13 bases between. Germline V gene sequence: CDR1 SGHKS, CDR2 YYEKEE (reference sequence). This CDR3 spans 15 amino acids.